These 17 T cell receptor beta chains share one sample of origin, sequenced in a study of blood T cell repertoires in COVID-19. Assay: immunoSEQ multiplex PCR; the TCRdb copy retains only in-frame clones and omits some. The data show about 320,000 clones, about nine tenths seen once. Sequencing was carried out using PBMCs or T cells enriched from blood (not recorded which). The receptors were gathered from a woman under 30 who had recovered from COVID-19.

The CDR3 sequence is CASSVGQGFGELFF. In DNA, the CDR3 is TGTGCCAGCAGTGTGGGACAGGGGTTCGGGGAGCTGTTTTTT. The chain has TRBV27 and TRBJ2-2, with 10 bases that match TRBD1. The trim removed 5 bases at V and 7 bases at J, leaving 4 bases unmatched. The CDR3 consists of 14 residues. Germline CDR1 is MNHEY and CDR2 is SMNVEV (reference sequence).

The J gene is TRBJ1-6, the V gene TRBV5-4; no definite D call. Trimming stripped 0 bases from V and 13 bases from J, with 11 bases between. Germline values: CDR1 SGHNT, CDR2 YYREEE (reference sequence). This CDR3 has 13 residues. CDR3 nucleotides: TGTGCCAGCAGCTTGGAGGAGGGATCTCCCCTCCACTTT. Translated: CASSLEEGSPLHF.

The chain recombines TRBV6-1 with TRBJ1-5; tentative D call: TRBD1 (5 bases). CDR1 is MNHNS and CDR2 is SASEGT in the germline V gene. The CDR3 sequence is 17 residues long. V lost 4 bases and J lost 1, with 17 bases in between. The CDR3 DNA reads as TGTGCCAGCAGTGTTCGCCGACAGCTGGGCAGCAATCAGCCCCAGCATTTT. Encoded protein: CASSVRRQLGSNQPQHF.

The CDR3 loop reads CASRLGQHTDTQYF. CDR3 bases: TGTGCCAGCCGACTAGGCCAACACACAGATACGCAGTATTTT. The V call is TRBV6-6, the J call TRBJ2-3, with TRBD2 as a possible D gene (6 bases). The CDR3 consists of 14 residues. From germline, CDR1 is MNHNY and CDR2 SVGAGI (reference sequence). V lost 8 bases and J 2 bases, leaving 14 bases between the germline ends.

This clone has a handful of counts. The J gene is TRBJ1-1, the V gene TRBV18, with D possibly matching TRBD1 (6 bases). The CDR3 has 15 amino acids. V dropped 1 base and J dropped 3 bases, with 12 bases sitting between them. Germline CDR1 is KGHSH and CDR2 is LQKENI. CDR3 sequence (DNA): TGTGCCAGCTCACCACGGTTATCAGGGGACACTGAAGCTTTCTTT. This gives the protein CASSPRLSGDTEAFF.

The J gene is TRBJ1-2, the V gene TRBV6-1; perhaps TRBD1 as D (5 bases). The CDR3 spans 16 residues. Germline CDR1 MNHNS, CDR2 SASEGT. V was trimmed by 2 bases and J by 1 base, leaving 14 bases between them. The CDR3 sequence is CASSERRGSDNYGYTF. For the CDR3, the DNA is TGTGCCAGCAGTGAAAGAAGGGGCTCCGATAACTATGGCTACACCTTC.

V is TRBV4-1 and J is TRBJ1-6; no firm D call. V was pared by 5 bases and J by 7 bases, with 9 bases between. From germline, CDR1 is MGHRA and CDR2 YSYEKL. The CDR3 is made up of 13 amino acids. The CDR3 nucleotides are TGCGCCAGCAGCTTCGGGGAGAATTCACCCCTCCACTTT. It specifies CASSFGENSPLHF.

CDR3 sequence (DNA): TGTGCCAGCAGCTCTTCCGACAGGGGGTTCACTGAAGCTTTCTTT. Its translation is CASSSSDRGFTEAFF. This sequence joins TRBV5-6 and TRBJ1-1; 9 bases fit TRBD1. Germline CDR1 is SGHDT and CDR2 is YYEEEE. CDR3 length equals 15 residues. Trimming took 3 bases from V and 4 from J; bases not matched to a gene: 7.

This chain connects TRBV19 to TRBJ1-4; D is undetermined. V gave up 1 base and J gave up 6 bases, with 12 bases separating them. Germline V lookup: CDR1 LNHDA, CDR2 SQIVND (reference sequence). The CDR3 consists of 15 residues. The CDR3 sequence is CASSIVFAEDEKLFF. In nucleotides, the CDR3 is TGTGCCAGTAGTATAGTCTTCGCAGAAGATGAAAAACTGTTTTTT. The full variable domain, in which reference TRBV19 and TRBJ1-4 provide the parts outside the CDR3, is DGGITQSPKYLFRKEGQNVTLSCEQNLNHDAMYWYRQDPGQGLRLIYYSQIVNDFQKGDIAEGYSVSREKKESFPLTVTSAQKNPTAFYLCASSIVFAEDEKLFFGSGTQLSVL.

The table lists this clone with a few counts. This chain links TRBV5-1 with TRBJ1-2; TRBD1 might be the D (5 bases). CDR3 size: 16 residues. Germline V gene sequence: CDR1 SGHRS, CDR2 YFSETQ. V lost 1 base to trimming and J lost 4 bases, with 17 bases between them. The CDR3 sequence is CASSLNSAGHAYGYTF. CDR3 DNA sequence: TGCGCCAGCAGCTTGAATTCTGCAGGGCACGCCTATGGCTACACCTTC.

This clone was seen a single time. Written as DNA, the CDR3 is TGCGCCAGCAGCTTGGGAGACAGGGCTGTCGAGCAGTACTTC. It specifies CASSLGDRAVEQYF. The rearrangement links TRBV5-1 to TRBJ2-7, with 7 bases identical to TRBD1. The CDR3 sequence is 14 residues long. J was trimmed by 6 bases and V by 0 bases; bases with no gene match: 6. The germline V gene encodes CDR1 SGHRS and CDR2 YFSETQ.

The chain is built from TRBV5-1 and TRBJ2-5; D is unclear. Trimming removed 4 bases at V and 1 base at J, with 8 bases between. This CDR3 region has 13 residues. Germline V CDR1 and CDR2: SGHRS, YFSETQ. The CDR3 region is CASSRELQETQYF. The CDR3, as DNA: TGCGCCAGCAGCAGAGAACTCCAAGAGACCCAGTACTTC.

The genes are TRBV30 and TRBJ2-1; D is uncertain. There are 11 residues in the CDR3. Germline V CDR1 and CDR2: GTSNPN, SVGIG (reference sequence). V lost 5 bases and J lost 7, with 9 bases in between. The CDR3 loop reads CAWGPLNEQFF. In DNA form, the CDR3 reads TGTGCCTGGGGCCCTCTGAATGAGCAGTTCTTC.

The chain's CDR3 is CSASQYSGTEKLFF. The CDR3 DNA sequence: TGCAGTGCTAGTCAGTACAGCGGGACTGAAAAACTGTTTTTT. The V call is TRBV20-1, the J call TRBJ1-4; D possibly corresponds to TRBD1 (5 bases). With 3 bases removed from V and 7 bases from J, the gap between germline ends came to 15 bases. This CDR3 has 14 residues. Germline-derived CDR1 and CDR2 are DFQATT and SNEGSKA (reference sequence).

The chain links TRBV11-1 to TRBJ1-1; 9 nucleotides agree with TRBD1. This CDR3 contains 14 residues. V lost 5 bases, J lost 2 bases, and 3 bases stayed unmatched. CDR1 is SGHAT, CDR2 FQDESV, per germline (reference sequence). CDR3 bases: TGTGCCAGCAGCGCGGGACAGGGCAACACTGAAGCTTTCTTT. Encoded protein: CASSAGQGNTEAFF.

This chain uses TRBV5-1 with TRBJ2-1; TRBD2 agrees at 9 bases. The CDR3 is 15 amino acids. Unmatched junction bases numbered 10, after V lost 7 bases and J lost 5 bases. Germline values: CDR1 SGHRS, CDR2 YFSETQ. The CDR3 spells CASGPVAGANNEQFF. The CDR3 coding sequence is TGCGCCAGCGGTCCCGTAGCGGGAGCGAACAATGAGCAGTTCTTC.

V and J are TRBV30 and TRBJ2-2, with TRBD1 matching over 8 bases. V was clipped by 3 bases and J by 3 bases; unmatched bases: 12. The V gene's germline CDR1 is GTSNPN and CDR2 SVGIG (reference sequence). CDR3 length: 17 residues. The CDR3 sequence is CAWRPQGALPHTGELFF. The CDR3 nucleotides are TGTGCCTGGAGGCCGCAGGGGGCATTACCCCACACCGGGGAGCTGTTTTTT.